The source of this T cell receptor (beta chain) is a study of Ad26.COV2.S vaccination and SARS-CoV-2 variants. Study-level findings and limits: Vaccinees and placebo recipients showed similar non-spike TCR breadth.

Regarding this clone: The target antigen is unknown.

The CDR3 has 12 amino acids. Germline V lookup: CDR1 LNHDA, CDR2 SQIVND (reference sequence). Trimming took 9 bases from V and 7 from J, leaving 13 bases between them. TCRdb's copy holds only in-frame clones and misses some; the assay was immunoSEQ multiplex PCR. The data contain around 100,000 clones, around 80% of them singletons. The chain links TRBV19 to TRBJ1-5; possible D gene TRBD1, 5 bases. The source is a human donor who had recovered from COVID-19. Sequencing used peripheral blood, obtained after recovery from COVID-19. The CDR3 spells CASQEGNQPQHF. The CDR3 DNA follows: TGTGCCAGCCAGGAGGGGAACCAGCCCCAGCATTTT.